This TCR beta chain was documented in a study of T cells in Graves' hyperthyroidism and ophthalmopathy (dated by TCRdb to the late 2010s). Looking at the study overall: Peripheral blood samples were taken at the time of initial diagnosis, prior to any treatment. The paper describes TCR Vbeta CDR3 sequencing of 120 to 150 peripheral blood samples, made up of approximately 40 ophthalmopathy patients, more than 70 hyperthyroidism patients and some 17 progressor patients. After sampling, hyperthyroidism patients received methimazole starting at 30 mg daily, and ophthalmopathy patients received high-dose intravenous methylprednisolone. Thyroid tissue and blood T-cell repertoires from more than 5 Graves' hyperthyroidism patients were also compared in the study. For training and testing, the 100 or so patients in the discovery cohort were randomly divided in a 7:3 ratio. To identify TCR V-J signatures that set the groups apart, the researchers used a discovery cohort of approximately 98 patients, made up of 43 with Graves' ophthalmopathy and some 55 with stable Graves' hyperthyroidism. Prospective prediction of ophthalmopathy was tested in an independent validation cohort consisting of fewer than 20 hyperthyroidism patients and around 16 patients who later progressed to ophthalmopathy. Overall results and qualifications from the work: No statistical method was used to fix the sample size in advance, and group allocation was not hidden from the investigators. Most expanded thyroid clonotypes (frequency above 0.001) were also detected in blood, a finding suggesting that blood repertoires may reflect thyroid immune responses. In cross-validation, a model built on a 13 V-J signature told ophthalmopathy apart from stable hyperthyroidism with 85% to 90% sensitivity and about 81% specificity, and in testing the same model reached 80%/75%. In validation, the model predicted progression to ophthalmopathy a median of approximately 6.6 months before onset, with approximately 71% sensitivity and about 75% specificity.

This clonotype was counted between two and nine times. What antigen it recognizes has not been identified. Qualities for individual bases were not recorded, and no much larger clone is one base off. Stable Graves' hyperthyroidism was defined as the absence of progression to ophthalmopathy over 18 months of follow-up. Hyperthyroidism patients were aged 18 to 65 years and newly diagnosed, with disease duration of less than 2 months. Patients with uncontrolled infections, other autoimmune diseases, pregnancy or lactation were excluded. Diagnoses relied on clinical symptoms, serum thyroxine and TRAb, thyroid ultrasound and orbital computed tomography. PBMCs were isolated from 7.5 to 10 ml of fresh peripheral blood by Ficoll-Paque density gradient centrifugation. Total RNA was extracted using Trizol reagent, and RNA quality was assessed on an Agilent 2100 Bioanalyzer. Amplification of TCR beta CDR3 regions was carried out from RNA transcripts. The first round of RT-PCR for the TCR CDR3 was performed with the HTBI primer set and the Qiagen OneStep RT-PCR kit. Libraries were constructed in a second round of multiplex PCR, after which size selection and purification were performed. Libraries were sequenced paired-end with 100 bp reads on an Illumina HiSeq2000. The paper's processing steps were these. SOAPnuke was used to process the raw data, throwing out any read that contained adapters or uncalled bases, had a mean Phred below 15, or lacked an exact constant-primer or identifier match. High-quality paired reads were merged using COPE v1.2.5, and each unique nucleotide sequence was defined as a clonotype. Clonotypes were aligned to IMGT TRBV, TRBD and TRBJ reference segments using MiTCR v1.1. Only V-J combinations with frequency above 0.0001, covering about 99% of repertoires, were analysed. A TCS score was defined as the ratio between F50 (clonal expansion) and ExV (chaos), using BLOSUM62-based TCRdist between CDR3 peptides within each V-J. Welch's t-statistics and random forest reduced fewer than 550 V-J features to 13, which were used in a naive Bayes classifier (R e1071). Clones were called with MiXCR by TCRdb after fastp trimmed the public reads at Q25, and only in-frame beta chains were retained. Each entry is one CDR3 protein sequence, shown with its most common DNA and genes. The V and J calls were not made by the authors but by TCRdb's processing. The sample records approximately 380,000 distinct CDR3 sequences, about 20% of which are singletons. The ten largest account for 3.7% of the sample.

Taken from the germline V gene (reference sequence), the CDR1 and CDR2 loops are LNHDA and SQIVND. The CDR3 holds 15 amino acids from the cysteine to the phenylalanine. The DNA shown is the 45-base CDR3, in frame from base 1. V sheds 4 bases and J sheds 0 bases, leaving 12 bases between their ends. The chain links TRBV19 with TRBJ1-1, and the D gene may be TRBD1, 5 bases matching. This sequence originates from a woman between 18 and 30 years old with Graves' hyperthyroidism. Sequenced input: blood. The DNA sequence reads TGTGCCAGTAGTAGGAGCCGGGGGGTGAACACTGAAGCTTTCTTT. This codes for CASSRSRGVNTEAFF.